These 17 T cell receptor beta chains were sequenced from one sample in a study of TIL therapy for anti-PD-1-resistant metastatic lung cancer. The time point is: pre-treatment sample, taken before nivolumab and TIL therapy. The libraries were made with immunoSEQ v3. TCRdb's table, derived via immunoSEQ multiplex PCR, lists solely in-frame clones and lacks some. The top ten clones hold roughly a tenth of a sample with over 10,000 clones, roughly three quarters of them seen once. This specimen was blood, taken at baseline. These receptors were collected from a person aged 30 to 80 with non-small cell lung cancer.

The CDR3 loop reads CAWSVGLATDTQYF. CDR3 DNA: TGTGCCTGGAGCGTAGGACTAGCGACGGATACGCAGTATTTT. This chain joins TRBV30 and TRBJ2-3; 9 nucleotides line up with TRBD2. The germline CDR1 and CDR2 sequences are GTSNPN and SVGIG (reference sequence). With 3 bases clipped from V and 6 bases from J, the junction kept 7 bases outside the gene matches. The CDR3 length is 14 residues. The full variable domain, its missing parts supplied by reference TRBV30 and TRBJ2-3, is SQTIHQWPATLVQPVGSPLSLECTVEGTSNPNLYWYRQAAGRGLQLLFYSVGIGQISSEVPQNLSASRPQDRQFILSSKKLLLSDSGFYLCAWSVGLATDTQYFGPGTRLTVL.

The V and J genes are TRBV25-1 and TRBJ2-2; D possibly corresponds to TRBD2 (5 bases). This CDR3 has 13 residues. CDR1 is MGHDK, CDR2 SYGVNS, per germline. Trimming left V 1 base short and J 6 bases short, with 6 bases between. This CDR3 reads CASSEFGAGELFF. The CDR3 nucleotides are TGTGCCAGCAGTGAATTCGGGGCCGGGGAGCTGTTTTTT.

CDR3 nucleotide sequence: TGTGCCAGCAGCTTAGGGGGGATGGCGGCTGGCACTGAAGCTTTCTTT. This sequence encodes CASSLGGMAAGTEAFF. The chain joins TRBV7-9 to TRBJ1-1, with a weak D call TRBD1 (5 bases). The V gene's germline CDR1 is SEHNR and CDR2 FQNEAQ (reference sequence). V was shortened by 1 base and J by 4 bases, with 16 bases between the two germline ends. The CDR3 sequence is 16 residues long. The complete variable domain, with remaining parts taken from reference TRBV7-9 and TRBJ1-1, reads DTGVSQNPRHKITKRGQNVTFRCDPISEHNRLYWYRQTLGQGPEFLTYFQNEAQLEKSRLLSDRFSAERPKGSFSTLEIQRTEQGDSAMYLCASSLGGMAAGTEAFFGQGTRLTVV.

CDR3 coding DNA: TGTGCCAGCAGTTTCTGGCAGGGGGCGGGGAACACTGAAGCTTTCTTT. Translation: CASSFWQGAGNTEAFF. The chain combines TRBV27 with TRBJ1-1, with TRBD1 matching 8 bases. The CDR3 runs to 16 residues. Per the germline V gene, CDR1 is MNHEY and CDR2 is SMNVEV (reference sequence). The V gene end was trimmed by 3 bases and the J gene end by 1 base; junction bases not matched to a gene: 7.

This chain connects TRBV7-8 to TRBJ2-7, with 11 bases identical to TRBD2. The CDR3 is 12 residues long. With V trimmed by 8 bases and J by 7 bases, 4 bases remained unmatched. From germline, CDR1 is SGHVS and CDR2 FQNEAQ. The CDR3 protein is CASGTSGIEQYF. The CDR3 bases are TGTGCCAGCGGGACTAGCGGTATAGAGCAGTACTTC.

The chain links TRBV25-1 to TRBJ1-6; D is possibly TRBD1 (6 bases). Trimming left V 3 bases short and J 5 bases short, with 11 bases between. The CDR3 contains 15 residues. The V gene's germline CDR1 is MGHDK and CDR2 SYGVNS. CDR3 amino acids: CASSELRGNNSPLHF. CDR3 nucleotide sequence: TGTGCCAGCAGTGAGCTCAGGGGAAATAATTCACCCCTCCACTTT. The entire variable domain, with the rest obtained from reference TRBV25-1 and TRBJ1-6, is as follows: EADIYQTPRYLVIGTGKKITLECSQTMGHDKMYWYQQDPGMELHLIHYSYGVNSTEKGDLSSESTVSRIRTEHFPLTLESARPSHTSQYLCASSELRGNNSPLHFGNGTRLTVT.

The genes are TRBV28 and TRBJ2-3, with 10 bases that match TRBD2. The CDR3 sequence is 15 residues long. The V segment lost 3 bases and the J segment 5 bases; nucleotides outside the gene matches: 5. Germline V lookup: CDR1 MDHEN, CDR2 SYDVKM. The CDR3 sequence: CASSFIAGGIDTQYF. DNA for the CDR3: TGTGCCAGCAGTTTTATAGCGGGAGGAATAGATACGCAGTATTTT.

J is TRBJ2-2 and V is TRBV9; D is perhaps TRBD2 (5 bases). V lost 2 bases and J 5 bases, leaving 10 bases between the germline ends. Germline V lookup: CDR1 SGDLS, CDR2 YYNGEE. The CDR3 covers 14 residues. This chain's CDR3 is CASSVSSWTGELFF. As DNA, the CDR3 is TGTGCCAGCAGCGTTTCTAGCTGGACCGGGGAGCTGTTTTTT.

The chain employs TRBV7-9 and TRBJ2-1; unclear D gene. The V gene lost 6 bases and the J gene lost 9 bases, with 21 bases spanning the gap. Germline-derived CDR1 and CDR2 are SEHNR and FQNEAQ (reference sequence). This CDR3 has 15 amino acids. CDR3 amino acids: CASSLDLTPEGEQFF. The CDR3 nucleotides are TGTGCCAGCAGTCTAGACCTAACTCCTGAAGGTGAGCAGTTCTTC.

J is TRBJ2-7 and V is TRBV4-3; 13 bases match TRBD2. This CDR3 has 18 residues. CDR1 is LGHNA and CDR2 is YSLEER in the germline V gene. Trimming took 0 bases from V and 4 from J; bases not matched to a gene: 9. CDR3 DNA sequence: TGCGCCAGCAGCCAAGATCAGTGGACTAGCGGGAGACCGTACGAGCAGTACTTC. Protein sequence: CASSQDQWTSGRPYEQYF.

This clone has a single count. The V call is TRBV29-1, the J call TRBJ2-5; D gene unclear. The J call may be mistaken, given a closer DNA end match to TRBJ2-7. Per germline, CDR1 SQVTM and CDR2 ANQGSEA. The CDR3 covers 13 residues. The CDR3 here is CSVISPGTYEQYF. Written as DNA, the CDR3 is TGCAGCGTGATATCTCCAGGAACCTACGAGCAGTACTTC.

This clone was seen once. V gene TRBV18 combines with J gene TRBJ1-2; weak D call: TRBD1 (5 bases). In germline, CDR1 is KGHSH, CDR2 LQKENI. The CDR3 is made up of 12 amino acids. V shed 2 bases and J shed 6 bases, with 7 bases lying between them. In DNA, the CDR3 is TGTGCCAGCTCACCATTAGGGGATGGCTACACCTTC. Residues: CASSPLGDGYTF.

This sequence joins TRBV18 and TRBJ2-7; D ambiguous. Germline V gene data show CDR1 as KGHSH and CDR2 as LQKENI. Trimming removed 6 bases from V and 0 bases from J, with 9 bases in between. This CDR3 region has 13 residues. The CDR3 nucleotides read TGTGCCAGCTCCATGGCTAGCTCCTACGAGCAGTACTTC. This translates into CASSMASSYEQYF.

The DNA of the CDR3 is TGCGCCAGCAGCTTCGACGGAGACTACAATGAGCAGTTCTTC. It specifies CASSFDGDYNEQFF. The rearrangement uses TRBV5-1 and TRBJ2-1; D not certain. V gave up 2 bases and J gave up 3 bases, with 9 bases separating them. The CDR3 sequence is 14 residues long. Germline-derived CDR1 and CDR2 are SGHRS and YFSETQ.

The V gene is TRBV18, the J gene TRBJ2-7; no firm D call. The germline CDR1 and CDR2 sequences are KGHSH and LQKENI. CDR3 length: 14 residues. V shed 0 bases and J shed 5 bases, with 11 bases lying between them. The CDR3 here is CASSPPPGIDEQYF. The DNA for the CDR3 is TGTGCCAGCTCACCACCACCTGGGATCGACGAGCAGTACTTC.

The chain is built from TRBV27 and TRBJ2-3, with a tentative D call TRBD2 (5 bases). The V end was cut by 2 bases, the J end by 0 bases, with 15 bases between. Germline V lookup: CDR1 MNHEY, CDR2 SMNVEV (reference sequence). CDR3 length: 17 amino acids. The CDR3 DNA reads TGTGCCAGCAGTTTAGGTTCGGCGAGGGCTAGCACAGATACGCAGTATTTT. Translation gives CASSLGSARASTDTQYF.

The chain couples TRBV5-1 to TRBJ2-6, with D tentatively TRBD1 (6 bases). This CDR3 has 15 residues. Trimming left V 6 bases short and J 4 bases short, with 14 bases between. Germline V gene sequence: CDR1 SGHRS, CDR2 YFSETQ. The CDR3 here is CASTLQGEGANVLTF. In DNA form, the CDR3 reads TGCGCCAGCACGCTACAGGGAGAGGGGGCCAACGTCCTGACTTTC.